What follows is one TCR beta chain and its context. Its recognized antigen is unknown. No base quality values were provided; no much bigger clone lies one nucleotide off. Receptor amplification or capture employed the immunoSEQ multiplex PCR assay. The multiplex PCR relied on a mix of 60 forward primers for TCR Vbeta segments and 13 reverse primers for TCR Jbeta segments. The CDR3 region of rearranged TCR beta genes was amplified from genomic DNA by a multiplex PCR assay. The Illumina HiSeq System was used to sequence the amplified TCR beta libraries as 87-base-pair reads. The paper's data handling went like this. Across the 500 to 750 repertoires, a later analysis counted some 81 million unique TCR beta chains, roughly 11 million of which were shared by at least two donors. To remove PCR and sequencing errors, raw reads were error-corrected and collapsed into unique sequences using a nearest-neighbor algorithm that merged closely related sequences. V, D and J gene segments were assigned by aligning CDR3 sequences to IMGT reference sequences. For a sequence to be retained, a match of at least six nucleotides was required to both a V gene segment and a J gene segment. Rearrangements were called productive when the CDR3 lacked stop codons and stayed in frame with V and J; all others were non-productive. Following IMGT convention, CDR3 was defined as the stretch from the second conserved V-encoded cysteine up to the conserved J-encoded phenylalanine. In an earlier analysis of roughly 580 of the donors, sequences lacking an unambiguous match to a single V gene segment were excluded. An earlier analysis of several hundred of the donors called V segments functional above 56.7% productive rearrangements and segregating when the between-donor standard deviation exceeded 5%. A statistical classification framework was built to diagnose cytomegalovirus status from the catalog of TCR beta chain sequences. A later analysis assigned V and J genes by comparing TCR nucleotide sequences with IMGT/GENE-DB human TR gene sequences. Using the TCRdist pipeline, a later analysis assigned CDR3 sequences along with most-parsimonious VDJ recombination scenarios. In a later analysis, each TCR beta chain was defined by its CDR3 amino acid sequence together with its V-gene family, and reads without a unique V-gene family were excluded. As a way to deal with suspected cross-contamination and a sequencing artifact, a later analysis dropped 450 to 600 nucleotide sequences that were highly shared and had low generation probability. In a later analysis, a clonal expansion index was calculated for each public chain from normalized within-repertoire ranks of inferred template counts. In a later analysis, generation probabilities were computed with a VDJ recombination model fitted to out-of-frame rearrangements, and the resulting probabilities were checked against IGoR. In a later analysis, hypergeometric tests were used to score TCR-TCR, TCR-HLA and TCR-CMV co-occurrence, with a repertoire-size bias correction applied to TCR pairs. A later analysis estimated false discovery rates by permuting HLA or CMV assignments 20 times. In a later analysis, co-occurring TCRs were grouped using DBSCAN, with TCRdist sequence similarity added in when clustering inside HLA-allele-positive subsets. For co-occurrence clustering, repertoires with fewer than 30,000 or more than 120,000 public chains were excluded, along with roughly 5 repertoires with anomalous nucleotide sharing. TCRdb took over this immuneACCESS table, retaining in-frame rearrangements with V and J assigned. Such tables are incomplete; in checked studies, under half of the missing clones stem from an unresolved V gene, and the remainder is unexplained. V and J calls and clone size follow that table, whereas D and trimming were derived from the DNA. This sample gives approximately 190,000 clones in total; 87% of them show up just once. The ten largest clones take up around 0.98% of the sample.

The cohort was made up of 500 to 850 healthy bone marrow donors. Cohort members were all nominally healthy when sampled, although unrecorded immune exposures were likely present. The donor tested CMV seronegative, placing the donor among the roughly 400 seronegative members of the cohort. Every donor gave a peripheral blood sample, and the peripheral blood mononuclear cells from that sample were used for TCR beta sequencing. The Qiagen DNeasy Blood Extraction Kit was used to extract genomic DNA from the blood cell samples. The data stem from a study of cytomegalovirus exposure and HLA in healthy donors (dated by TCRdb to the late 2010s). As for the study more broadly: An earlier analysis of more than 550 of the donors reported roughly 300 Gb of sequence data and 117 million unique TCR beta sequences obtained from roughly 180 million T cells. Roughly 300 gigabases of sequencing data and tens of millions of unique TCR sequences made up an early release that covered 500 to 650 HLA-typed donors. Among the approximately 400 genotyped donors, 75% to 90% belonged to the genetic ancestry cluster associated with self-reported Caucasian donors. The aim of the study was to test whether cataloging public T cell receptors could identify signatures of past pathogen exposure. The study profiled the T cell repertoires of 550 to 700 subjects by immunosequencing and related them to cytomegalovirus serostatus. In addition to the first cohort of about 650 subjects, a separate validation cohort of around 110 different subjects was used. The study combined high-throughput TCR immunosequencing, statistical association of individual TCRs with disease status, and machine learning to predict cytomegalovirus infection status. A later analysis re-analyzed previously published TCR beta repertoires from 666 donors and added high-resolution HLA genotyping to study TCR occurrence patterns. Rather than drawing on any new phenotypic data, the later analysis identified candidate immune exposures from TCR beta sequences and the way those sequences occurred across donors. To decide whether each TCR beta V gene segment behaved as functional or pseudogenic, an earlier analysis of some 600 of the donors relied on high-throughput TCR beta sequencing. Donor age, sex, ethnicity and CMV serostatus were compiled alongside the repertoire data. A later genetic analysis took genome-wide SNP genotypes for about three fifths of the 666 donors and used that subset as a discovery cohort. All discovery cohort repertoires had been generated on a single sequencing platform. Both class I and class II loci were covered by HLA typing, at four-digit resolution. Typing coverage differed by locus: A, B, C, DRB1 and DQB1 were typed in about 629-640 donors, DQA1 in about 500, DPA1 in some 570, and DPB1 in roughly 450. Four to six DR-DQ haplotypes were handled as single units for association and clustering, since linkage in the cohort was strong. Among some 400 genotyped donors of the cohort, an average of approximately 240,000 unique TCR beta nucleotide sequences was sequenced per donor, of which about 18% were non-productive. What the study reported, not specific to this receptor: A few of the identified cytomegalovirus-associated TCR beta chains were confirmed in vitro to be specific for cytomegalovirus antigens. According to the authors, the approach could potentially be generalized to other disease states and immunological phenotypes. A cluster of highly shared sequence variants was judged likely to represent a technical artifact of the sequencing pipeline. Most CMV-associated TCR beta chains appeared to be HLA-restricted in a later analysis, and the HLA associations seemed to be driven largely by CMV exposure. Because the 87-base-pair reads could not distinguish some IMGT-functional V segments, including TRBV6-2 and TRBV6-3, those segments were excluded. A further reported finding was that TCR beta sequences accurately predicted the HLA-A and HLA-B alleles for most subjects in the first cohort. Linkage disequilibrium might explain the correlated functional status among segregating V segments, but an unknown experimental factor could not be ruled out. A total of roughly 160 TCR beta chains were listed by the study as associated with cytomegalovirus. V-gene and J-gene trimming of TCR beta chains was associated with a missense DCLRE1C variant in a later genetic analysis, and the association was replicated in an independent cohort. In a later analysis, several top co-occurrence clusters were reported to appear linked to parvovirus B19, influenza, CMV and Epstein-Barr virus. Specific HLA alleles were associated with over 15,000 TCR beta sequences at a false discovery rate of 0.05 in a later analysis. When HLA alleles, especially DR and DQ, strongly co-occurred, attributing TCR associations to individual alleles was difficult. Sequencing depth was assumed to be roughly uniform across donors in the presence/absence analyses, though that assumption may not hold. A later analysis found that HLA-associated TCR beta chains were more clonally expanded and had lower generation probabilities than equally common non-associated chains. Because counts were too low, seventeen rarely observed V segments, including chromosome 9 orphons, were excluded from the earlier analysis of 587 of the donors. Because HLA typing was missing for some donors at each locus, association tests included only the typed subset. Cytomegalovirus status was reported to be diagnosed by the classifier with high specificity and sensitivity in both the original and validation cohorts. According to a later genetic analysis, donors in an Asian-associated ancestry cluster had fewer N-insertions in productive TCRs than the roughly 660-donor mean. An earlier analysis of 587 of the donors showed that most TCR beta V segments appeared in productive rearrangements either about 90% or about 30% of the time, which broadly matched IMGT annotations. Across donors, most TCR sequences were observed very rarely, whereas some public TCRs were present in many individuals. This cohort had only TCR beta chains sequenced, and the lack of alpha or paired-chain data limited which features could be detected. Immune exposure information for the cohort was limited to CMV serostatus. In a later analysis, the rate of TCR association differed among HLA loci, with DRB1 alleles having the most associated TCRs and HLA-C alleles having the fewest.

From the cysteine through the phenylalanine, the CDR3 covers 15 amino acids. Kept here is only the CDR3 DNA, which spans 45 bases and is read in frame from base 1. V sheds 1 base and J sheds 5 bases, leaving 11 bases between their ends. CDR1 and CDR2 (SGHTA, FQGTGA) derive from the germline V gene. The TCR sequence derives from a boy aged 2 to 9 in good health and CMV-seronegative. The specimen sequenced was PBMCs. The chain joins TRBV7-3 to TRBJ2-2; no confident D gene assignment can be made. The nucleotide sequence reads TGTGCCAGCAGCTTAAACCCTAGTGGTACCGGGGAGCTGTTTTTT. The translation is CASSLNPSGTGELFF. With the rest looked up from the reference TRBV7-3 and TRBJ2-2 genes rather than sequenced, the full variable domain is GAGVSQTPSNKVTEKGKYVELRCDPISGHTALYWYRQSLGQGPEFLIYFQGTGAADDSGLPNDRFFAVRPEGSVSTLKIQRTERGDSAVYLCASSLNPSGTGELFFGEGSRLTVL.